This is a list of T cell receptor beta chains from one sample in a study of blood T cell repertoires in COVID-19. Repertoires were generated with immunoSEQ multiplex PCR, while TCRdb's copy carries only in-frame clones and drops some. Of 330,000 or so clones listed, roughly 87% were seen once; the top ten hold approximately 10%. Sequenced input: peripheral blood. Source of these receptors: a man aged 25-40 years with COVID-19, enrolled during active disease. Each CDR3 is given with its conserved first and last residue. A D gene is named only where the DNA matches it firmly.

length	D	V	J	CDR3	DNA
12	.	TRBV7-9	TRBJ1-2	CASSEVNYGYTF	TGTGCCAGCAGCGAGGTCAACTATGGCTACACCTTC
15	.	TRBV28	TRBJ2-7	CASSTTGEGAYEQYF	TGTGCCAGCAGTACGACAGGAGAAGGAGCCTACGAGCAGTACTTC
14	TRBD1	TRBV7-3	TRBJ2-5	CASSLTGQQETQYF	TGTGCCAGCAGCTTAACGGGACAGCAAGAGACCCAGTACTTC
17	TRBD2	TRBV11-2	TRBJ2-3	CASSFLPWTRNTDTQYF	TGTGCCAGCAGCTTTCTACCTTGGACTAGGAACACAGATACGCAGTATTTT
17	TRBD1	TRBV9	TRBJ2-7	CASSVSGGQGNSYEQYF	TGTGCCAGCAGCGTATCCGGCGGACAGGGTAACTCCTACGAGCAGTACTTC
16	.	TRBV18	TRBJ2-1	CASSPPRASVSNEQFF	TGTGCCAGCTCACCACCGAGGGCTAGCGTAAGCAATGAGCAGTTCTTC
18	TRBD1	TRBV14	TRBJ2-6	CASRPLPGQNSGANVLTF	TGTGCCAGCCGCCCCTTACCGGGACAGAACTCTGGGGCCAACGTCCTGACTTTC
14	TRBD1	TRBV6-5	TRBJ1-2	CASSFYGTGSGYTF	TGTGCCAGCAGTTTTTATGGGACAGGTAGTGGCTACACCTTC
14	.	TRBV5-6	TRBJ2-2	CASTLWGDTGELFF	TGTGCCAGCACCCTCTGGGGGGACACCGGGGAGCTGTTTTTT
14	.	TRBV2	TRBJ1-5	CASSAEGNNQPQHF	TGTGCCAGCAGTGCGGAGGGGAACAATCAGCCCCAGCATTTT
13	.	TRBV12-3/TRBV12-4	TRBJ2-5	CASSQQGLQTQYF	TGTGCCAGCAGCCAACAGGGTTTACAGACCCAGTACTTC
17	.	TRBV7-3	TRBJ2-3	CASSPRAGTSSTDTQYF	TGTGCCAGCAGTCCTAGGGCGGGGACCTCTAGCACAGATACGCAGTATTTT
14	TRBD1	TRBV27	TRBJ2-1	CASNEGQGKNEQFF	TGTGCCAGCAATGAGGGACAGGGAAAGAATGAGCAGTTCTTC
15	TRBD1	TRBV5-1	TRBJ1-4	CASSARDSINEKLFF	TGCGCCAGCAGCGCCCGGGACAGCATTAATGAAAAACTGTTTTTT